This is a list of T cell receptor beta chains from one sample in a study of OX40 agonist ivuxolimab in advanced cancers. The assay was immunoSEQ multiplex PCR, and TCRdb's table has in-frame clones only and misses some. The table shows about 66,000 clones, with about 88% occurring only once. The sequenced sample was CD4+ or CD8+ T cells sorted from blood, obtained in a trial of the OX40 agonist ivuxolimab. Receptor source: an adult with an advanced solid tumor such as melanoma, head and neck, liver or kidney cancer. The CDR3 runs from the conserved cysteine through the conserved F or W. A D gene is named only where the DNA matches it firmly. A row's size may be missing; if present it is once, few, many or a size class.

V gene	CDR3 length	D gene	J gene	clone size	CDR3 protein	CDR3 DNA
TRBV5-8	13	TRBD1	TRBJ1-5	NA	CASSDRASQPQHF	TGTGCCAGCTCCGACAGGGCATCTCAGCCCCAGCATTTT
TRBV4-1	14	NA	TRBJ1-2	NA	CASSQPSTGLGYTF	TGCGCCAGCAGCCAACCATCAACAGGGCTTGGCTACACCTTC
TRBV9	15	TRBD1	TRBJ2-2	NA	CASSPGTANTGELFF	TGTGCCAGCAGCCCCGGGACAGCGAACACCGGGGAGCTGTTTTTT
TRBV7-3	12	NA	TRBJ2-1	few	CASSFPGREQFF	TGTGCCAGCAGCTTTCCGGGGAGAGAGCAGTTCTTC
TRBV11-3	20	TRBD1	TRBJ2-2	NA	CASSGSFGGDRDRNTGELFF	TGTGCCAGCAGCGGCTCGTTTGGGGGGGACAGGGACCGAAACACCGGGGAGCTGTTTTTT
TRBV19	13	NA	TRBJ2-5	NA	CASSIQRTETQYF	TGTGCCAGTAGTATCCAAAGAACAGAGACCCAGTACTTC
TRBV12-1	15	NA	TRBJ1-1	NA	CASSGGQVTNTEAFF	TGTGCCAGCAGCGGGGGACAGGTGACTAACACTGAAGCTTTCTTT
TRBV19	14	NA	TRBJ2-2	NA	CASSMRPQSGELFF	TGTGCCAGTAGTATGCGGCCACAGTCCGGGGAGCTGTTTTTT
TRBV7-9	17	NA	TRBJ2-6	NA	CASSLRQGSSGANVLTF	TGTGCCAGCAGCTTACGGCAGGGGTCCTCTGGGGCCAACGTCCTGACTTTC
TRBV2	14	TRBD2	TRBJ2-1	NA	CASTRAGGPHEQFF	TGTGCCAGCACTCGAGCGGGGGGGCCCCATGAGCAGTTCTTC
TRBV5-1	16	NA	TRBJ1-5	once	CASSLGDTGEGQPQHF	TGCGCCAGCAGCTTGGGAGATACGGGGGAGGGTCAGCCCCAGCATTTT
TRBV18	17	NA	TRBJ2-1	NA	CASSPPMGQSSYNEQFF	TGTGCCAGCTCACCACCGATGGGCCAGAGCTCCTACAATGAGCAGTTCTTC
TRBV5-4	14	NA	TRBJ2-3	NA	CASSPGTGTDTQYF	TGTGCCAGCAGCCCCGGCACAGGCACAGATACGCAGTATTTT
TRBV28	14	NA	TRBJ2-4	NA	CASSLQPSQNIQYF	TGTGCCAGCAGTTTACAGCCGTCCCAAAACATTCAGTACTTC
TRBV18	15	NA	TRBJ2-2	NA	CASSPQADDTGELFF	TGTGCCAGCTCACCACAGGCGGACGACACCGGGGAGCTGTTTTTT
TRBV5-4	15	NA	TRBJ1-1	NA	CASSLVGGIEAEAFF	TGTGCCAGCAGCTTGGTGGGAGGGATTGAGGCTGAAGCTTTCTTT
TRBV14	13	NA	TRBJ1-1	NA	CASSNTAGTEAFF	TGTGCCAGCAGCAATACAGCAGGCACTGAAGCTTTCTTT
TRBV7-9	15	NA	TRBJ2-7	NA	CASSGRSLTAGEQYF	TGTGCCAGCAGCGGCCGGTCGTTAACGGCGGGAGAGCAGTACTTC
TRBV14	15	NA	TRBJ2-2	NA	CASSSLGPGTGELFF	TGTGCCAGCAGCTCCCTGGGGCCGGGGACCGGGGAGCTGTTTTTT
TRBV7-9	13	NA	TRBJ1-5	NA	CASSPQINQPQHF	TGTGCCAGCAGCCCACAGATAAATCAGCCCCAGCATTTT
TRBV7-2	15	TRBD1	TRBJ1-3	NA	CASSWDRSSGNTIYF	TGTGCCAGCAGCTGGGACAGGTCCTCTGGAAACACCATATATTTT
TRBV5-1	15	TRBD1	TRBJ2-5	NA	CASSLGDSLQETQYF	TGCGCCAGCAGCCTGGGGGACAGCCTTCAAGAGACCCAGTACTTC
TRBV5-5	16	TRBD1	TRBJ2-2	once	CASSLQGARNTGELFF	TGTGCCAGCAGCTTGCAGGGGGCGAGGAACACCGGGGAGCTGTTTTTT
TRBV19	13	NA	TRBJ1-1	NA	CASSSGFGTEAFF	TGTGCCAGTAGCTCAGGTTTCGGGACTGAAGCTTTCTTT
TRBV5-1	12	TRBD1	TRBJ1-2	NA	CASRLNEGQGLF	TGCGCCAGCAGATTGAATGAGGGACAGGGGCTCTTC
TRBV6-5	12	NA	TRBJ2-7	NA	CASSPGFHEQYF	TGTGCCAGCAGTCCAGGGTTCCACGAGCAGTACTTC
TRBV19	14	NA	TRBJ2-5	NA	CASSRGDSQETQYF	TGTGCCAGTAGTAGGGGTGACAGCCAAGAGACCCAGTACTTC
TRBV6-1	15	NA	TRBJ1-5	NA	CASSEEVRSNQPQHF	TGTGCCAGCAGTGAAGAGGTCCGTAGCAATCAGCCCCAGCATTTT
TRBV7-2	15	NA	TRBJ2-1	NA	CATGEGASSYNEQFF	TGTGCCACCGGGGAGGGGGCAAGCTCCTACAATGAGCAGTTCTTC
TRBV6-1	14	NA	TRBJ1-1	NA	CASYHGGGLTEAFF	TGTGCCAGCTATCATGGTGGAGGACTGACTGAAGCTTTCTTT
TRBV7-9	15	NA	TRBJ2-3	NA	CASSSLGSSTDTQYF	TGTGCCAGCAGCTCTCTAGGATCTAGCACAGATACGCAGTATTTT
TRBV4-2	15	TRBD1	TRBJ2-7	NA	CASSQRGTESYEQYF	TGTGCCAGCAGCCAGAGGGGGACAGAGTCCTACGAGCAGTACTTC
TRBV6-5	15	TRBD1	TRBJ2-1	once	CASRAYGTVYNEQFF	TGTGCCAGCAGAGCCTACGGGACAGTATACAATGAGCAGTTCTTC
TRBV12-5	11	NA	TRBJ1-5	NA	CASGLDQPQHF	TGTGCTAGTGGCCTTGATCAGCCCCAGCATTTT
TRBV6-5	16	TRBD1	TRBJ1-2	NA	CASSYSVGTGVYGYTF	TGTGCCAGCAGTTATTCAGTGGGGACAGGTGTCTATGGCTACACCTTC
TRBV19	12	NA	TRBJ1-1	NA	CASNNRETEAFF	TGTGCCAGTAATAATAGGGAAACTGAAGCTTTCTTT
TRBV7-2	15	NA	TRBJ2-7	NA	CASSTVRGWAYEQYF	TGTGCCAGCAGCACTGTGAGGGGTTGGGCCTACGAGCAGTACTTC
TRBV5-4	15	NA	TRBJ2-2	NA	CASSPAAGNTGELFF	TGTGCCAGCAGCCCGGCGGCGGGGAACACCGGGGAGCTGTTTTTT
TRBV18	15	NA	TRBJ2-7	NA	CASSEGSGFLYEQYF	TGTGCCAGCTCAGAGGGTAGTGGGTTCCTCTACGAGCAGTACTTC
TRBV7-9	12	NA	TRBJ1-2	NA	CASGTKNYGYTF	TGTGCCAGCGGGACAAAAAACTATGGCTACACCTTC
TRBV27	13	NA	TRBJ1-1	NA	CASSLGQYTEAFF	TGTGCCAGCAGTTTAGGGCAGTACACTGAAGCTTTCTTT
TRBV11-3	14	NA	TRBJ2-5	NA	CASSLRAVQETQYF	TGTGCCAGCAGCTTAAGGGCAGTTCAAGAGACCCAGTACTTC
TRBV20-1	11	NA	TRBJ2-5	NA	CSGSYQETQYF	TGCAGTGGCTCGTACCAAGAGACCCAGTACTTC
TRBV7-9	13	NA	TRBJ2-2	NA	CAISPGLTGELFF	TGTGCCATTTCGCCAGGCCTAACCGGGGAGCTGTTTTTT